This is a list of T cell receptor beta chains from one sample in a study of cytomegalovirus exposure and HLA in healthy donors. TCRdb's table, derived via immunoSEQ multiplex PCR, lists solely in-frame clones and lacks some. The data contain around 110,000 clones, 82% of them singletons. Sequencing was carried out using PBMCs. The receptors derive from a man between 25 and 39 years old in good health and CMV-seropositive. Both conserved end residues are part of each CDR3. The D gene is left open where the match is weak. The listing skips clone size in some rows; elsewhere it reads once, few, many or a size class.

CDR3nt	CDR3aa	abundance	v_gene	j_gene	d_gene
TGTGCCAGCAGTCCCATCCGGGGGGGAGATGGCTACACCTTC	CASSPIRGGDGYTF	NA	TRBV6-5	TRBJ1-2	NA
TGTGCCAGCAGCGAGACATCGAACACTGAAGCTTTCTTT	CASSETSNTEAFF	NA	TRBV9	TRBJ1-1	NA
TGTGCCAGCAGCGCCCCACCGACAGGTGTCGGGGGCTACACCTTC	CASSAPPTGVGGYTF	NA	TRBV9	TRBJ1-2	NA
TGTGCCAGCAGCTCCCGACACCGCTACGAGCAGTACTTC	CASSSRHRYEQYF	once	TRBV7-6	TRBJ2-7	NA
TGCGCCAGCAGCCTGGGGGACAGAATTAACTATGGCTACACCTTC	CASSLGDRINYGYTF	NA	TRBV5-1	TRBJ1-2	TRBD1
TGTGCCAGCAGTCACACAGGGGCTGGAAACACCATATATTTT	CASSHTGAGNTIYF	NA	TRBV25-1	TRBJ1-3	TRBD1
TGTGCCAGCAGTTTAATCCGGGAAAACGGAGGAGAGACCCAGTACTTC	CASSLIRENGGETQYF	few	TRBV5-6	TRBJ2-5	NA
TGTGCCAGTGCTCAATCGATCTTAACGTCGGGTGGCTACACCTTC	CASAQSILTSGGYTF	NA	TRBV19	TRBJ1-2	NA
TGTGCCAGCAGCGGCCAGGGGTCCTTTAACTATGGCTACACCTTC	CASSGQGSFNYGYTF	NA	TRBV25-1	TRBJ1-2	NA
TGTGCCAGCAGCTTTTTAGCGGGGATGGAGACCCAGTACTTC	CASSFLAGMETQYF	NA	TRBV11-3	TRBJ2-5	TRBD2
TGTGCCAGCAGCTTAGATCAGGGAAAACTGTTTTTT	CASSLDQGKLFF	NA	TRBV7-9	TRBJ1-4	NA
TGTGCCAGCTTTGCCCGGACAGGAGGGGAAGAGACCCAGTACTTC	CASFARTGGEETQYF	once	TRBV6-6	TRBJ2-5	NA
TGCGCCAGCAGCCAAGTGTATACTCACTATGGCTACACCTTC	CASSQVYTHYGYTF	NA	TRBV4-1	TRBJ1-2	NA
TGTGCCAGCAGCTCAATCCACGGTCCCCTCCACTTT	CASSSIHGPLHF	few	TRBV11-3	TRBJ1-6	NA
TGTGCCAGCTCACCATCTAGAACTAGCACAGATACGCAGTATTTT	CASSPSRTSTDTQYF	NA	TRBV18	TRBJ2-3	NA
TGTGCCAGCAGCGTAGACGGGACTCACCGCAACACCATATATTTT	CASSVDGTHRNTIYF	NA	TRBV9	TRBJ1-3	NA
TGTGCCAGCAGCTTAGATCATGGCGGGGGATGGGGGAATGAGCAGTTCTTC	CASSLDHGGGWGNEQFF	NA	TRBV11-3	TRBJ2-1	TRBD2
TGTGCCAGCAGCTTGTTGGGGGGACCGTTCCAAGAGACCCAGTACTTC	CASSLLGGPFQETQYF	NA	TRBV27	TRBJ2-5	NA
TGTGCCAGCAGTCGGGGGGACGGAAACACCATATATTTT	CASSRGDGNTIYF	NA	TRBV6-5	TRBJ1-3	NA
TGCGCCAGCAGTGCTAGCGTCCAAGAGACCCAGTACTTC	CASSASVQETQYF	NA	TRBV10-1	TRBJ2-5	NA
TGTGCCAGCAGCCCCCGGGGAACAGGGGGTGAAAAACTGTTTTTT	CASSPRGTGGEKLFF	NA	TRBV9	TRBJ1-4	TRBD1
TGTGCCAGCAGTTACACCCGGCCTAGCTACGAGCAGTACTTC	CASSYTRPSYEQYF	NA	TRBV6-6	TRBJ2-7	NA
TGTGCCAGTAGTACGGGTGAAAAACTGTTTTTT	CASSTGEKLFF	NA	TRBV19	TRBJ1-4	NA
TGTGCCAGCAGCCAAGACGTGGTCAGCTCACTATCTTACAATGAGCAGTTCTTC	CASSQDVVSSLSYNEQFF	few	TRBV14	TRBJ2-1	NA
TGCGCCAGCAGCTTGGACAGGGAAATGGGCGGCTACACCTTC	CASSLDREMGGYTF	NA	TRBV5-1	TRBJ1-2	NA
TGCGCCAGCAGCCGGGACAGGGTTAAGACCCAGTACTTC	CASSRDRVKTQYF	NA	TRBV5-1	TRBJ2-5	TRBD1
TGTGCCAGCTCACCCAATCGGGAGGACAGTAAAACTGAAGCTTTCTTT	CASSPNREDSKTEAFF	once	TRBV18	TRBJ1-1	NA
TGTGCCAGCAGCTTAGGGGGGGTCGGTGAAAAACTGTTTTTT	CASSLGGVGEKLFF	NA	TRBV7-2	TRBJ1-4	NA
TGCGCCAGCAGCCAAGCTTTCCAGGGGGCAGACGAAAAACTGTTTTTT	CASSQAFQGADEKLFF	NA	TRBV4-1	TRBJ1-4	TRBD1
TGTGCCAGCAGTGACCCCACCTACGAGCAGTACTTC	CASSDPTYEQYF	NA	TRBV6-1	TRBJ2-7	NA
TGTGCCAGTAGTATAAGGCTGACAGCTGATCAGCCCCAGCATTTT	CASSIRLTADQPQHF	few	TRBV19	TRBJ1-5	NA
TGTGCCAGCAGCTTACAGGGGGCGCCCGCGTATGGCTACACCTTC	CASSLQGAPAYGYTF	NA	TRBV13	TRBJ1-2	TRBD1
TGTGCCAGCAGCCGTAGCTACGAGCAGTACTTC	CASSRSYEQYF	NA	TRBV7-8	TRBJ2-7	NA
TGTGCCAGCAACACGTGGGGGGGTGCTGGAAACACCATATATTTT	CASNTWGGAGNTIYF	NA	TRBV6-6	TRBJ1-3	NA
TGTTCCAGCAGCTTGAACGTGGGGCCCTACGAGCAGTACTTC	CSSSLNVGPYEQYF	few	TRBV7-9	TRBJ2-7	NA
TGCGCCAGCAGCTTGGCCTCAGGGAAAGAGACCCAGTACTTC	CASSLASGKETQYF	NA	TRBV5-1	TRBJ2-5	NA
TGTGCCAGCAGACCCCCGGGACTAGGGACGGATACGCAGTATTTT	CASRPPGLGTDTQYF	NA	TRBV7-2	TRBJ2-3	TRBD2
TGCGCCAGCAGCTACGACATCGGCGTCGAAAAACTGTTTTTT	CASSYDIGVEKLFF	NA	TRBV5-1	TRBJ1-4	NA
TGTGCCAGCAGGGAGGGCGGGAATTCACCCCTCCACTTT	CASREGGNSPLHF	NA	TRBV6-1	TRBJ1-6	NA
TGTGCCAGCTCACCACGTAGCGGACAGGGGGCAGTTTATGAGCAGTTCTTC	CASSPRSGQGAVYEQFF	NA	TRBV18	TRBJ2-1	TRBD1
TGTGCCAGCAGTAGGGACAGGGGACACAGTCAGTACTTC	CASSRDRGHSQYF	few	TRBV27	TRBJ2-4	TRBD1